This T cell receptor beta chain was documented in a study of metastatic and nonmetastatic thyroid tumors. The wider study: Comparison of repertoires was carried out across blood and tumor or nodule tissue from malignant and benign thyroid patients.

As processed by the authors: Clinicopathological groups differed in CDR3, with these differences serving to build a distant-metastasis classifier for papillary thyroid cancer. MiXCR re-clonotyped the PCR reads for TCRdb. TCRdb's processing, not the authors', yielded these V and J calls. This table has some 84,000 clones, around 9.2% appearing once. Study outcomes and limitations: Malignant thyroid tumors reportedly had TCR beta diversity that was significantly higher than in benign nodules, in blood and tumor.

Patients had received no treatment of any kind before thyroid surgery. This CDR3 spans 17 amino acids. CDR1 is SGHTA, CDR2 FQGNSA, per germline. Trimming left V 4 bases short and J 5 bases short, with 23 bases between. This clone appeared many times. Its antigen is not known. The TCR originated in a female donor with papillary thyroid cancer or a benign thyroid nodule (not recorded which). Some clones in this sample may be carry-over from other donors' samples. This chain joins TRBV7-2 and TRBJ2-5; either TRBD1 or TRBD2 may fit D (6 bases each). The source material was blood. CDR3 nucleotide sequence: TGTGCCAGCAGCTCAACCGTAAGGGGGGCACCGCGGGAGACCCAGTACTTC. Translated: CASSSTVRGAPRETQYF. Supplemented by reference TRBV7-2 and TRBJ2-5, the full variable domain reads GAGVSQSPSNKVTEKGKDVELRCDPISGHTALYWYRQSLGQGLEFLIYFQGNSAPDKSGLPSDRFSAERTGGSVSTLTIQRTQQEDSAVYLCASSSTVRGAPRETQYFGPGTRLLVL.